The clone carrying this T cell receptor beta chain turned up a few times. A sample-barcoded 5' primer and a J-beta primer mix were used in a second PCR of roughly 6 to 11 cycles. Each CDR3 protein gets one entry after TCRdb re-called the 5' RACE reads with MiXCR. This table holds about 640,000 distinct CDR3 sequences, approximately 59% found once. V shed 2 bases and J shed 0 bases, with 11 bases lying between them. The CDR3 has 15 residues. The V gene's germline CDR1 is SQVTM and CDR2 ANQGSEA. Per sample, at least 5 micrograms of total RNA were extracted. This sample is part of a study of blood T cells in healthy people across ages.

The clonotype was recovered from a man aged 60 to 69 in good health. The sequenced sample was blood. The gene calls are TRBV29-1 and TRBJ2-1; weak D call: TRBD2 (6 bases). The CDR3 here is CSVEFLAISYNEQFF. As DNA, the CDR3 is TGCAGCGTTGAATTCCTAGCGATCTCCTACAATGAGCAGTTCTTC.